These 18 T cell receptor beta chains came from one sample sequenced in a study of OX40 agonist ivuxolimab in advanced cancers. The library was generated by the immunoSEQ multiplex PCR assay. TCRdb carries this immuneACCESS record with in-frame sequences only. Its versions omit some clonotypes, under half of them owing to an unresolved V gene in the studies checked, with the rest unexplained. Counted in this sample were some 60,000 clones; approximately 90% of them appeared once. The ten largest clones add up to under 20% of the sample. This specimen was CD4+ or CD8+ T cells sorted from blood, taken in a trial of the OX40 agonist ivuxolimab. Receptor source: an adult with an advanced solid tumor such as melanoma, head and neck, liver or kidney cancer.

This clone has only a few counts. The chain employs TRBV19 and TRBJ1-5, with unresolved D. V lost 3 bases to trimming and J lost 2 bases, with 8 bases between them. Germline CDR1 reads LNHDA; CDR2 reads SQIVND (reference sequence). The CDR3 loop spans 14 amino acids. The DNA for the CDR3 is TGTGCCAGTAGTATTCTGGGTGGCAATCAGCCCCAGCATTTT. Amino acid sequence: CASSILGGNQPQHF.

This chain uses TRBV2 with TRBJ1-2; unclear D gene. CDR1 and CDR2 (germline): SNHLY, FYNNEI. The CDR3 spans 13 residues. V was cut by 6 bases and J by 2 bases, with 10 bases left in between. The CDR3 protein is CASRFSANYGYTF. The CDR3, as DNA: TGTGCCAGCAGATTTTCAGCGAACTATGGCTACACCTTC.

The J gene is TRBJ2-1, the V gene TRBV5-1, with D perhaps TRBD2 (5 bases). Deletions cut 4 bases from V and 9 bases from J, with 17 bases between. Germline V gene sequence: CDR1 SGHRS, CDR2 YFSETQ. This CDR3 is 14 amino acids long. The CDR3 region is CASSRPRLEGEQFF. As DNA, the CDR3 is TGCGCCAGCAGCCGACCCCGGCTAGAGGGTGAGCAGTTCTTC. The full variable domain, in which reference TRBV5-1 and TRBJ2-1 provide the parts outside the CDR3, is KAGVTQTPRYLIKTRGQQVTLSCSPISGHRSVSWYQQTPGQGLQFLFEYFSETQRNKGNFPGRFSGRQFSNSRSEMNVSTLELGDSALYLCASSRPRLEGEQFFGPGTRLTVL.

V and J are TRBV28 and TRBJ2-2; 9 bases align to TRBD1. From germline, CDR1 is MDHEN and CDR2 SYDVKM. V trimming: 4 bases; J trimming: 10 bases; junction bases outside the gene matches: 7. The CDR3 contains 14 residues. CDR3 coding DNA: TGTGCCAGCAGTTCCCCACAGGGGGCGAAGGAGCTGTTTTTT. Amino acid sequence: CASSSPQGAKELFF. The entire variable domain, with the rest obtained from reference TRBV28 and TRBJ2-2, is as follows: DVKVTQSSRYLVKRTGEKVFLECVQDMDHENMFWYRQDPGLGLRLIYFSYDVKMKEKGDIPEGYSVSREKKERFSLILESASTNQTSMYLCASSSPQGAKELFFGEGSRLTVL.

V gene TRBV7-2 combines with J gene TRBJ2-2; D remains ambiguous. This CDR3 is 15 amino acids long. V was trimmed by 3 bases and J by 6 bases, leaving 14 bases between them. Germline assignment: CDR1 SGHTA and CDR2 FQGNSA. The CDR3 spells CASSFLTTSAGELFF. CDR3 nucleotide sequence: TGTGCCAGCAGCTTTCTAACGACCAGTGCCGGGGAGCTGTTTTTT.

The chain recombines TRBV4-1 with TRBJ2-3, with D possibly matching TRBD1 (6 bases). The CDR3 has 17 residues. Trimming took 0 bases from V and 6 from J, leaving 19 bases between them. Per germline, CDR1 MGHRA and CDR2 YSYEKL. CDR3 bases: TGCGCCAGCAGCCAAGATAGCGCAGGGGAGTATGGGGATACGCAGTATTTT. Its translation: CASSQDSAGEYGDTQYF.

Here the CDR3 reads CASSPQIPQGSNEKLFF. Here the CDR3 DNA reads TGTGCCAGCTCACCACAGATTCCACAGGGCTCGAATGAAAAACTGTTTTTT. The rearrangement joins TRBV18 to TRBJ1-4, with a possible D match to TRBD1 (6 bases). CDR3 length equals 17 residues. The ends were cut back, 1 base at V and 5 bases at J, with 17 bases in the middle. CDR1 and CDR2 from the germline V gene are KGHSH and LQKENI.

The chain carries TRBV19 and TRBJ2-3; 13 nucleotides align to TRBD2. Germline trimming cut 1 base from V and 4 bases from J; bases unmatched to any gene: 11. CDR3 size: 19 residues. Germline V gene sequence: CDR1 LNHDA, CDR2 SQIVND (reference sequence). The CDR3 reads CASSIARLAGGAGADTQYF. CDR3 DNA: TGTGCCAGTAGTATAGCGCGACTAGCGGGAGGAGCGGGTGCAGATACGCAGTATTTT.

The chain joins TRBV11-3 to TRBJ2-3; 7 bases line up with TRBD2. Germline-derived CDR1 and CDR2 are SGHNT and YENEEA. After removal of 5 bases from V and 3 bases from J, the junction contained 8 bases not matched to a gene. The CDR3 is made up of 15 amino acids. The CDR3 here is CASSPSSRETDTQYF. DNA of the CDR3: TGTGCCAGCAGCCCCTCTTCGCGGGAGACAGATACGCAGTATTTT.

The chain employs TRBV28 and TRBJ1-4, with D uncertain. The CDR3 covers 17 residues. Germline V gene lookup returns CDR1 MDHEN and CDR2 SYDVKM. Between the trimmed V and J ends, which lost 4 bases and 7 bases, there was a span of 22 bases. The CDR3 nucleotides are TGTGCCAGCAGTTCGAGTTACGTCGGTAGGGTAGGTGAAAAACTGTTTTTT. Its protein is CASSSSYVGRVGEKLFF. Drawing the rest from reference TRBV28 and TRBJ1-4, the complete variable domain is DVKVTQSSRYLVKRTGEKVFLECVQDMDHENMFWYRQDPGLGLRLIYFSYDVKMKEKGDIPEGYSVSREKKERFSLILESASTNQTSMYLCASSSSYVGRVGEKLFFGSGTQLSVL.

The chain uses TRBV7-9 and TRBJ2-1, with 7 bases identical to TRBD2. V dropped 0 bases and J dropped 4; count of bases not matched to a gene: 0. Germline V CDR1 and CDR2: SEHNR, FQNEAQ (reference sequence). This CDR3 spans 14 amino acids. CDR3 sequence: CASSLAGGYNEQFF. CDR3 nucleotides: TGTGCCAGCAGCTTAGCGGGAGGGTACAATGAGCAGTTCTTC.

The chain combines TRBV14 with TRBJ1-2, with D maybe TRBD1 (6 bases). Germline values: CDR1 SGHDN, CDR2 FVKESK. This CDR3 region has 13 residues. Trimming took off 4 bases at V and 4 bases at J, with 10 bases between the two ends. The CDR3: CASSPGQSYGYTF. The CDR3 nucleotides read TGTGCCAGCAGCCCTGGACAGAGCTATGGCTACACCTTC.

The chain links TRBV7-2 to TRBJ2-1; D is uncertain. This CDR3 comprises 16 residues. Germline CDR1 SGHTA, CDR2 FQGNSA. V lost 1 base and J lost 4, with 14 bases in between. CDR3 bases: TGTGCCAGCAGCTTAGTCGGTCACAGTAGATACAATGAGCAGTTCTTC. This codes for CASSLVGHSRYNEQFF.

The chain uses TRBV30 and TRBJ2-3; no definite D call. The germline gives CDR1 GTSNPN, CDR2 SVGIG (reference sequence). V was clipped by 2 bases and J by 5 bases, with 5 bases between them. This CDR3 has 11 amino acids. The CDR3 reads CAWSLGDTQYF. CDR3 coding DNA: TGTGCCTGGAGTCTGGGAGATACGCAGTATTTT.

The chain combines TRBV27 with TRBJ2-1; 9 bases fit TRBD1. J gave up 3 bases and V 6 bases, and 9 bases lay outside the gene matches. This CDR3 comprises 16 residues. Per the germline V gene, CDR1 is MNHEY and CDR2 is SMNVEV (reference sequence). The CDR3 protein is CASSPKQGAVYNEQFF. CDR3 nucleotides: TGTGCCAGCAGCCCGAAACAGGGGGCGGTCTACAATGAGCAGTTCTTC.

This clone was picked up a small number of times. V is TRBV30 and J is TRBJ1-3; D call uncertain. This CDR3 contains 12 residues. V lost 5 bases, J lost 4 bases, and 9 bases lay in between. Germline lookup yields CDR1 GTSNPN and CDR2 SVGIG (reference sequence). The CDR3 region has the DNA TGTGCCTGGGGCCCGACAGGAAACACCATATATTTT. It yields the protein CAWGPTGNTIYF. The full variable domain, its missing parts supplied by reference TRBV30 and TRBJ1-3, is SQTIHQWPATLVQPVGSPLSLECTVEGTSNPNLYWYRQAAGRGLQLLFYSVGIGQISSEVPQNLSASRPQDRQFILSSKKLLLSDSGFYLCAWGPTGNTIYFGEGSWLTVV.

Points on this clone: Compared with germline, one end of the junction differs, possibly owing to a read error. The CDR3: CASSSNLQEAQYF. In DNA form, the CDR3 reads TGTGCCAGCAGCTCAAATTTGCAAGAGGCCCAGTACTTC. This chain links TRBV7-8 with TRBJ2-5; D call uncertain. The germline CDR1 and CDR2 sequences are SGHVS and FQNEAQ. The CDR3 has 13 residues.

The chain is built from TRBV6-5 and TRBJ1-5; D unclear. Germline CDR1 reads MNHEY; CDR2 reads SVGAGI. Trimming left V 6 bases short and J 0 bases short, with 12 bases between. The CDR3 spans 15 residues. The CDR3 DNA follows: TGTGCCAGCAGCAAGGACGGCGGTAGCAATCAGCCCCAGCATTTT. Translation gives CASSKDGGSNQPQHF.